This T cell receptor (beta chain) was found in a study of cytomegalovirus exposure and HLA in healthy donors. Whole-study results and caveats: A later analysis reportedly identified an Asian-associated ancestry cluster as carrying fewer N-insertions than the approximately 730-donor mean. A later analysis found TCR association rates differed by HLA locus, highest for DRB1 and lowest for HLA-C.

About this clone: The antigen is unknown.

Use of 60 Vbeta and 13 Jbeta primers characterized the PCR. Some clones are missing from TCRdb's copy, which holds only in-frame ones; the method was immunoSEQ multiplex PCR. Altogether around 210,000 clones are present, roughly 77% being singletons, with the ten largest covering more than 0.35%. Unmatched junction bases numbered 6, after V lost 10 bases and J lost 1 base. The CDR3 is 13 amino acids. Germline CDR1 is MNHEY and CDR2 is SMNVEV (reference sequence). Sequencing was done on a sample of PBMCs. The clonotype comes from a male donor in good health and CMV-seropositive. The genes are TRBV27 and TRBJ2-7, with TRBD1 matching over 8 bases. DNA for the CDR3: TGTGCCATCGGGAGACAGGGGTCCTACGAGCAGTACTTC. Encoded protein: CAIGRQGSYEQYF.